This TCR beta chain was obtained from a study of T cells in Graves' hyperthyroidism and ophthalmopathy. Study-wide points: Ophthalmopathy, as predicted by the model, came a median about seven months after the prediction.

If no ophthalmopathy progression occurred within 18 months, Graves' hyperthyroidism was stable. Uncontrolled infection, other autoimmune disease, pregnancy or lactation barred patients from enrollment. This sample holds PBMCs from 8 to 10 ml fresh peripheral blood. RNA transcripts served as the template for amplifying TCR beta CDR3 regions. HTBI primers drove first-round RT-PCR of the TCR CDR3. From the multiplex PCR reads, TCRdb called clonotypes with MiXCR, one entry per CDR3 protein. The table has fewer than 600,000 distinct CDR3 sequences, approximately 14% seen once. Germline CDR1 and CDR2: LNHDA and SQIVND (reference sequence). CDR3 size: 16 residues. Losses at the gene ends were 3 bases for V and 5 bases for J; bases not matched to a gene: 8. Comments on this clonotype: Antigen specificity is unknown.

This chain connects TRBV19 to TRBJ2-3; 10 nucleotides line up with TRBD2. The specimen was blood. The receptor's source is a woman aged 18-35 years with Graves' hyperthyroidism. The CDR3 coding sequence is TGTGCCAGTAGTATTGATTCCCTAGCGGGAGTAGATACGCAGTATTTT. It encodes CASSIDSLAGVDTQYF.